This T cell receptor (beta chain) stems from a study of T-cell reconstitution after alpha-beta-depleted transplantation in children. Preparation of the TCRbeta library involved a method that used unique molecular identifiers. TCRdb ran MiXCR on the PCR reads and lists one entry per CDR3 protein. The sample records some 590,000 distinct CDR3 sequences, roughly a tenth being singletons. In this sample, this clonotype turned up many times. Trimming removed 2 bases at V and 0 bases at J, with 10 bases between. Germline CDR1 reads MNHEY; CDR2 reads SVGEGT. The CDR3 consists of 16 residues. This rearrangement joins TRBV6-2 or TRBV6-3 to TRBJ1-4, with D perhaps matching TRBD1 (5 bases). The TCR sequence derives from a human donor who donated a stem cell graft to a child with acute myeloid leukemia. Sequences were derived from PBMCs from the stem cell graft donor, sampled from the stem cell graft. CDR3 sequence (DNA): TGTGCCAGCAGTTACGGCAGGGACGCAACTAATGAAAAACTGTTTTTT. Residues: CASSYGRDATNEKLFF.